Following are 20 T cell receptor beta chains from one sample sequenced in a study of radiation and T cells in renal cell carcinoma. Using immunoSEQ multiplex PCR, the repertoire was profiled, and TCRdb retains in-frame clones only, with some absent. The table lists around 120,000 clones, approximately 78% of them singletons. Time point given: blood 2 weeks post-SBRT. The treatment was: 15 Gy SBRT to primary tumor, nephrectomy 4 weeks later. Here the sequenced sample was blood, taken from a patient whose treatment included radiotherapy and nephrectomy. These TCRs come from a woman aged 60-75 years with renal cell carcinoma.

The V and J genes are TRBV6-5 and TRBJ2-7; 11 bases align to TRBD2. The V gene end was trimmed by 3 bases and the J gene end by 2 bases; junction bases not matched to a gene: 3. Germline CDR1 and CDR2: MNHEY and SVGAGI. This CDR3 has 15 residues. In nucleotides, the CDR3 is TGTGCCAGCAGTTATCTAGCGGGGGGACCCTACGAGCAGTACTTC. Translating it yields CASSYLAGGPYEQYF.

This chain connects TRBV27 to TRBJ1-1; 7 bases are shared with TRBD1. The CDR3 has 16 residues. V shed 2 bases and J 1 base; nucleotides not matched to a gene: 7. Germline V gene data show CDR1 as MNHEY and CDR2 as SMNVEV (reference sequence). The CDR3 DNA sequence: TGTGCCAGCAGTTTAAGGGGGCCAACCTGGAACACTGAAGCTTTCTTT. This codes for CASSLRGPTWNTEAFF.

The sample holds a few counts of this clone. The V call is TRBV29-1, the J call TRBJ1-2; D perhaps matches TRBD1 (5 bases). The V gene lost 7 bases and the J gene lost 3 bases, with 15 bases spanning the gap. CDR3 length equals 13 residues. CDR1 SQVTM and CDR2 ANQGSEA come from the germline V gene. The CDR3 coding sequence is TGCAGCGGGCGGGACGGGGTGGACTATGGCTACACCTTC. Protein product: CSGRDGVDYGYTF.

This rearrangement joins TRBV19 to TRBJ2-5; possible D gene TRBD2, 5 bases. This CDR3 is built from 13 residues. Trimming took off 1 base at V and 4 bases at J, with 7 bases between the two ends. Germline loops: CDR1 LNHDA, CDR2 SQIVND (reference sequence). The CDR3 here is CASSIGERETQYF. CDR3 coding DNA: TGTGCCAGTAGTATAGGGGAGCGAGAGACCCAGTACTTC.

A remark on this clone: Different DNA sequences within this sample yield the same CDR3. This CDR3 is CASSIEGFSYNEQFF. The DNA of the CDR3 is TGTGCCAGTAGTATAGAAGGGTTCTCCTACAATGAGCAGTTCTTC. The chain carries TRBV19 and TRBJ2-1; D unresolved. Between the trimmed V and J ends, which lost 0 bases and 0 bases, there was a span of 6 bases. Germline V gives CDR1 LNHDA, CDR2 SQIVND (reference sequence). CDR3 length: 15 amino acids.

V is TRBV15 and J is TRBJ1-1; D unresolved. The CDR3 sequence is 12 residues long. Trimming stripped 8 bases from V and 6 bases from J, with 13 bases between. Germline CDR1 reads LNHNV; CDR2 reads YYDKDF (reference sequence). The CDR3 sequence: CATGLGGAEAFF. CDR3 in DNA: TGTGCCACCGGATTAGGAGGAGCTGAAGCTTTCTTT. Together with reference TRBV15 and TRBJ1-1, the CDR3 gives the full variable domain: DAMVIQNPRYQVTQFGKPVTLSCSQTLNHNVMYWYQQKSSQAPKLLFHYYDKDFNNEADTPDNFQSRRPNTSFCFLDIRSPGLGDTAMYLCATGLGGAEAFFGQGTRLTVV.

CDR3 amino acids: CASSSDRNNTGELFF. Here the CDR3 DNA reads TGTGCCAGCAGTTCCGACAGAAATAACACCGGGGAGCTGTTTTTT. J is TRBJ2-2 and V is TRBV27, with D tentatively TRBD1 (5 bases). From germline, CDR1 is MNHEY and CDR2 SMNVEV (reference sequence). The CDR3 has 15 residues. Trimming shortened V by 4 bases and J by 2 bases, and 11 bases separated the two germline ends.

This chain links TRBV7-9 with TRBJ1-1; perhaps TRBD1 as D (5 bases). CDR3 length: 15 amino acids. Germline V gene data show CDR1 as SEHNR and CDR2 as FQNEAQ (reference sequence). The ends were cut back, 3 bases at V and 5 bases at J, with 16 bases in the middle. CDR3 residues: CASSFGAQGETEAFF. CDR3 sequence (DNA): TGTGCCAGCAGCTTCGGAGCGCAGGGTGAAACTGAAGCTTTCTTT.

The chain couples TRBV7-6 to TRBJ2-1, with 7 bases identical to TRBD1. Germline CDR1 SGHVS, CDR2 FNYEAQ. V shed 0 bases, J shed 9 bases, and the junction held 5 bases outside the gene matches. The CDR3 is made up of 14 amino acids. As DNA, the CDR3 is TGTGCCAGCAGCTTAGCACAGGGGATCGGTGAGCAGTTCTTC. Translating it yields CASSLAQGIGEQFF.

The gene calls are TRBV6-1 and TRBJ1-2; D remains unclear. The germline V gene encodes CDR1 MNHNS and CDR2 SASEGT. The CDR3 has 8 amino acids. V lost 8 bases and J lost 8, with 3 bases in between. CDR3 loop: CASGGYTF. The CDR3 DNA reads TGTGCCAGCGGCGGCTACACCTTC.

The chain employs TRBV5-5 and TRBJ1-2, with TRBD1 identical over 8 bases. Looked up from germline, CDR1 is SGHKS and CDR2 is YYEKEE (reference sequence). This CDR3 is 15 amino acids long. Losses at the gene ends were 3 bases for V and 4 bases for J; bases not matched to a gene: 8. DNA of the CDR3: TGTGCCAGCAGCTCCGGACAGGGAGGTAGCTATGGCTACACCTTC. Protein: CASSSGQGGSYGYTF.

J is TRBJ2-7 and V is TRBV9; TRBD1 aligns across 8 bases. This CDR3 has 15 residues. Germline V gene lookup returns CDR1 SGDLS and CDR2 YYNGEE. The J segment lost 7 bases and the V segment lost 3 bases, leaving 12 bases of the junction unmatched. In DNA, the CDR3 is TGTGCCAGCAGCGGCCGGGACAGGCCTTCGGGTGAGCAGTACTTC. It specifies CASSGRDRPSGEQYF.

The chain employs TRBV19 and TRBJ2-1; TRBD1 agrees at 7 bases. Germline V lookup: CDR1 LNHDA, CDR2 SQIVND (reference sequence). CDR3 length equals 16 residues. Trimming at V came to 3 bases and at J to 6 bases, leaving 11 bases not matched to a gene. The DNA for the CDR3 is TGTGCCAGTAGTATCTCCCGACAGGGAAGGGGCAATGAGCAGTTCTTC. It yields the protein CASSISRQGRGNEQFF.

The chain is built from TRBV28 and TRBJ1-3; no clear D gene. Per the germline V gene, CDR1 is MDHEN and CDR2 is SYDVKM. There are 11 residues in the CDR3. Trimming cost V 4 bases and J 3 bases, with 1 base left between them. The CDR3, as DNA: TGTGCCAGCAGTTATGGAAACACCATATATTTT. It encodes CASSYGNTIYF.

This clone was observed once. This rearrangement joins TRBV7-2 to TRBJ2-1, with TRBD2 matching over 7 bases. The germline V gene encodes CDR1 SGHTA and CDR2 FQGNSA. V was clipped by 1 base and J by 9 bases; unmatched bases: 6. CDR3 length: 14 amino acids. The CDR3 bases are TGTGCCAGCAGCTTAGGTCGGGGGGTGGGTGAGCAGTTCTTC. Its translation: CASSLGRGVGEQFF.

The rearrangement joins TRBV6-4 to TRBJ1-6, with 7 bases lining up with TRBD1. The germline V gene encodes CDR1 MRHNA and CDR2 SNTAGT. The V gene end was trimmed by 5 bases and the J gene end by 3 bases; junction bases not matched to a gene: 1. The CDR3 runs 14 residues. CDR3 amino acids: CASSRDSYNSPLHF. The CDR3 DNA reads TGTGCCAGCAGTAGGGACAGCTATAATTCACCCCTCCACTTT.

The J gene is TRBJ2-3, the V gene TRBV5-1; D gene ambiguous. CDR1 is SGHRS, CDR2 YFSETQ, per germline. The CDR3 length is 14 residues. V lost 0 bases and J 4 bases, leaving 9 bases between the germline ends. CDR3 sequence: CASSLDAGPDTQYF. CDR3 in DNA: TGCGCCAGCAGCTTGGATGCAGGCCCAGATACGCAGTATTTT.

CDR3: CAISEYGTGRRNEQFF. The CDR3 DNA follows: TGTGCCATCAGTGAGTATGGGACAGGGCGGAGGAATGAGCAGTTCTTC. V is TRBV10-3 and J is TRBJ2-1, with 9 bases identical to TRBD1. Germline lookup yields CDR1 ENHRY and CDR2 SYGVKD. The CDR3 runs to 16 residues. The J segment lost 7 bases and the V segment lost 1 base, leaving 8 bases of the junction unmatched.

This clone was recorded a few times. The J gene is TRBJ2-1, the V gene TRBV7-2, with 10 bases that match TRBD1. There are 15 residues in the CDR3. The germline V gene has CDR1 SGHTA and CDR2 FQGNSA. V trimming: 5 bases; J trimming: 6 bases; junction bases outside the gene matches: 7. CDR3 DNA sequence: TGTGCCAGCAGCCAAGGGACAGGGGTGGTCAATGAGCAGTTCTTC. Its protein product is CASSQGTGVVNEQFF.

The CDR3 is CASSLEGARMNTEAFF. The CDR3 region has the DNA TGTGCCAGCAGCTTGGAGGGGGCCCGGATGAACACTGAAGCTTTCTTT. The V call is TRBV5-4, the J call TRBJ1-1, with TRBD1 identical over 7 bases. The germline gives CDR1 SGHNT, CDR2 YYREEE (reference sequence). The V gene end was trimmed by 0 bases and the J gene end by 0 bases; junction bases not matched to a gene: 5. The CDR3 loop spans 16 amino acids.